These 14 T cell receptor beta chains originate from one sample sequenced in a study of human T cells and chemical hapten exposure. TCRdb reprocessed the RACE reads via MiXCR and lists one record per CDR3 protein. Of about 180,000 distinct CDR3 sequences listed, 30% were seen once; the top ten hold roughly 3%. Stated time point: pre-sensitization, week 0. The treatment is: therapeutic diphenylcyclopropenone sensitization with weekly scalp DPC. The specimen was whole blood, collected in connection with sensitization to the hapten diphenylcyclopropenone (DPC). The origin of the receptors is a woman in her 30s with alopecia areata. Some clones in this sample may be carry-over from other donors' samples.

This clonotype was seen only a few times. The genes are TRBV28 and TRBJ2-3, with D unclear. With 4 bases removed from V and 1 base from J, the gap between germline ends came to 15 bases. CDR1 is MDHEN, CDR2 SYDVKM, per germline. The CDR3 has 16 amino acids. Here the CDR3 reads CASSSPPQDRTDTQYF. DNA of the CDR3: TGTGCCAGCAGTTCCCCGCCCCAGGACCGCACAGATACGCAGTATTTT.

This clonotype was counted only a few times. This chain joins TRBV6-2 or TRBV6-3 and TRBJ2-3, with D unresolved. Per germline, CDR1 MNHEY and CDR2 SVGEGT. The CDR3 contains 13 residues. V was trimmed by 2 bases and J by 2 bases, leaving 5 bases between them. DNA for the CDR3: TGTGCCAGCAGTTACCCTTCCACAGATACGCAGTATTTT. Translation: CASSYPSTDTQYF.

This sequence joins TRBV30 and TRBJ2-7; 7 nucleotides align to TRBD2. V was clipped by 4 bases and J by 2 bases; unmatched bases: 2. CDR1 and CDR2 (germline): GTSNPN, SVGIG (reference sequence). This CDR3 region has 12 residues. For the CDR3, the DNA is TGTGCCTGGACTAGCGGACCCTACGAGCAGTACTTC. Translating gives CAWTSGPYEQYF. The full variable domain, its missing parts supplied by reference TRBV30 and TRBJ2-7, is SQTIHQWPATLVQPVGSPLSLECTVEGTSNPNLYWYRQAAGRGLQLLFYSVGIGQISSEVPQNLSASRPQDRQFILSSKKLLLSDSGFYLCAWTSGPYEQYFGPGTRLTVT.

This rearrangement joins TRBV20-1 to TRBJ2-5; a possible D gene is TRBD2 (5 bases). Germline-derived CDR1 and CDR2 are DFQATT and SNEGSKA (reference sequence). The CDR3 has 12 residues. The V end was cut by 3 bases, the J end by 0 bases, with 5 bases between. The CDR3 sequence is CSASGNQETQYF. DNA for the CDR3: TGCAGTGCTAGCGGGAACCAAGAGACCCAGTACTTC.

This clonotype has ten or more counts. The chain employs TRBV20-1 and TRBJ2-4, with D perhaps TRBD1 (6 bases). The germline V gene encodes CDR1 DFQATT and CDR2 SNEGSKA (reference sequence). The CDR3 is 13 amino acids. The V end lost 5 bases, the J end lost 4 bases, and 12 bases lay between the germline ends. The DNA of the CDR3 is TGCAGTGCTCTACGGACAGTGAAAAACATTCAGTACTTC. Its translation is CSALRTVKNIQYF.

This clonotype was observed many times. The V call is TRBV6-6, the J call TRBJ1-1; D unclear. V was trimmed by 0 bases and J by 1 base, leaving 12 bases between them. CDR3 size: 16 residues. CDR1 and CDR2 (germline): MNHNY, SVGAGI (reference sequence). CDR3 coding DNA: TGTGCCAGCAGTTACTCGAAAAGGGTTTGGAACACTGAAGCTTTCTTT. The encoded protein is CASSYSKRVWNTEAFF.

The chain carries TRBV29-1 and TRBJ2-3; D is uncertain. The V gene lost 5 bases and the J gene lost 0 bases, with 6 bases spanning the gap. In germline, CDR1 is SQVTM, CDR2 ANQGSEA. The CDR3 loop spans 12 amino acids. The CDR3 DNA sequence: TGCAGCGTTTTGGGGAGCACAGATACGCAGTATTTT. Translated, it gives CSVLGSTDTQYF.

The genes are TRBV6-2 or TRBV6-3 and TRBJ2-7, with TRBD2 identical over 10 bases. The germline CDR1 and CDR2 sequences are MNHEY and SVGEGT. Trimming cost V 6 bases and J 2 bases; bases outside gene matches: 7. The CDR3 runs 15 residues. CDR3 loop: CASSQGLAATYEQYF. DNA of the CDR3: TGTGCCAGCAGCCAAGGACTAGCGGCCACCTACGAGCAGTACTTC.

The chain employs TRBV29-1 and TRBJ2-7, with 8 bases lining up with TRBD2. This CDR3 contains 13 residues. Trimming cost V 6 bases and J 6 bases; bases outside gene matches: 10. Germline V gene sequence: CDR1 SQVTM, CDR2 ANQGSEA. The CDR3 nucleotides are TGCAGCGTACGGCGGGGGGCTACGAGCGAGCAGTACTTC. It is translated as CSVRRGATSEQYF.

This sequence joins TRBV28 and TRBJ1-2; D remains ambiguous. V was trimmed by 3 bases and J by 5 bases, leaving 4 bases between them. Germline-derived CDR1 and CDR2 are MDHEN and SYDVKM. This CDR3 has 11 amino acids. The CDR3: CASSFFYGYTF. Written as DNA, the CDR3 is TGTGCCAGCAGTTTTTTTTATGGCTACACCTTC.

This clonotype has only a few counts. The CDR3 coding sequence is TGCAGCGTTGAAGGGGCCGGGGCACGATCTAACTATGGCTACACCTTC. Its translation: CSVEGAGARSNYGYTF. The chain has TRBV29-1 and TRBJ1-2; perhaps TRBD1 as D (5 bases). Per germline, CDR1 SQVTM and CDR2 ANQGSEA. The CDR3 totals 16 residues. Between the trimmed V and J ends, which lost 1 base and 0 bases, there was a span of 15 bases.

The chain recombines TRBV20-1 with TRBJ1-6, with 7 nucleotides matching TRBD1. The V and J ends lost 1 base and 3 bases, in that order; junction bases with no gene match: 6. The CDR3 has 16 residues. Per the germline V gene, CDR1 is DFQATT and CDR2 is SNEGSKA (reference sequence). CDR3 loop: CSARGDREDYNSPLHF. The CDR3 bases are TGCAGTGCTAGAGGAGACAGGGAGGACTATAATTCACCCCTCCACTTT.

This chain connects TRBV6-6 to TRBJ2-7; tentative D call: TRBD2 (6 bases). V dropped 5 bases and J dropped 2 bases, with 25 bases sitting between them. The CDR3 has 18 amino acids. CDR1 and CDR2 from the germline V gene are MNHNY and SVGAGI (reference sequence). The CDR3 DNA sequence: TGTGCCAGCAGTCCGGGGCAGGGCGGGGCCCCCTTCACCTACGAGCAGTACTTC. Translating it yields CASSPGQGGAPFTYEQYF.

In this sample, this clonotype turned up a few times. The chain combines TRBV5-1 with TRBJ2-7, with 7 bases lining up with TRBD2. The germline V gene has CDR1 SGHRS and CDR2 YFSETQ. The V and J ends lost 0 bases and 2 bases, in that order; junction bases with no gene match: 8. This CDR3 comprises 16 residues. CDR3 coding DNA: TGCGCCAGCAGCTTGGCCAGAGCGGGGAACGCCTACGAGCAGTACTTC. It specifies CASSLARAGNAYEQYF. The complete variable domain, with remaining parts taken from reference TRBV5-1 and TRBJ2-7, reads KAGVTQTPRYLIKTRGQQVTLSCSPISGHRSVSWYQQTPGQGLQFLFEYFSETQRNKGNFPGRFSGRQFSNSRSEMNVSTLELGDSALYLCASSLARAGNAYEQYFGPGTRLTVT.